One TCR beta chain is described in this entry. The entry originates in a study of blood T cell repertoires in COVID-19. Study as a whole: The study drew acute and convalescent COVID-19 samples from the United States, Italy and Spain. PBMCs, B-cell-depleted T cells, or T cells provided the cDNA or gDNA that made up the material.

Profiled with immunoSEQ multiplex PCR; TCRdb holds only in-frame clones, not every one. This table has under 40,000 clones, less than 85% appearing once. The length of the CDR3 is 16 residues. Germline V CDR1 and CDR2: SNHLY, FYNNEI. The trim removed 4 bases at V and 2 bases at J, leaving 6 bases unmatched. The specimen was peripheral blood. The receptor's source is a woman in her sixties or seventies with acute or convalescent COVID-19. This sequence joins TRBV2 and TRBJ2-1, with 9 bases aligning to TRBD1. The CDR3 sequence: CASSGPGTGPYNEQFF. CDR3 in DNA: TGTGCCAGCAGTGGCCCCGGGACAGGGCCCTACAATGAGCAGTTCTTC.